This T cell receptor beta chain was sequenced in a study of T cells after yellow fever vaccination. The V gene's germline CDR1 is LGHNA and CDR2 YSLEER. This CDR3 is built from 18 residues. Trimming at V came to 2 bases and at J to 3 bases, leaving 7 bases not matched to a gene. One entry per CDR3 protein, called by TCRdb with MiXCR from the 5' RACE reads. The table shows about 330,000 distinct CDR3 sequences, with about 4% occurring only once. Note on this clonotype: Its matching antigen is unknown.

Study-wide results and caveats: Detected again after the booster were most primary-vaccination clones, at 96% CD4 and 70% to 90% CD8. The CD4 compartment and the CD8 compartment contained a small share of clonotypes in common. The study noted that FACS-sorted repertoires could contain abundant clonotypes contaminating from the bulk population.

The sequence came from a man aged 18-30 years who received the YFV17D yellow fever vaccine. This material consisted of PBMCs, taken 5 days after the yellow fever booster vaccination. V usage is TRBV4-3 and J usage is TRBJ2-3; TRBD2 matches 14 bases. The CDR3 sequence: CASSQRLAGGPGTDTQYF. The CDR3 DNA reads TGCGCCAGCAGCCAAAGACTAGCGGGGGGGCCTGGGACAGATACGCAGTATTTT.